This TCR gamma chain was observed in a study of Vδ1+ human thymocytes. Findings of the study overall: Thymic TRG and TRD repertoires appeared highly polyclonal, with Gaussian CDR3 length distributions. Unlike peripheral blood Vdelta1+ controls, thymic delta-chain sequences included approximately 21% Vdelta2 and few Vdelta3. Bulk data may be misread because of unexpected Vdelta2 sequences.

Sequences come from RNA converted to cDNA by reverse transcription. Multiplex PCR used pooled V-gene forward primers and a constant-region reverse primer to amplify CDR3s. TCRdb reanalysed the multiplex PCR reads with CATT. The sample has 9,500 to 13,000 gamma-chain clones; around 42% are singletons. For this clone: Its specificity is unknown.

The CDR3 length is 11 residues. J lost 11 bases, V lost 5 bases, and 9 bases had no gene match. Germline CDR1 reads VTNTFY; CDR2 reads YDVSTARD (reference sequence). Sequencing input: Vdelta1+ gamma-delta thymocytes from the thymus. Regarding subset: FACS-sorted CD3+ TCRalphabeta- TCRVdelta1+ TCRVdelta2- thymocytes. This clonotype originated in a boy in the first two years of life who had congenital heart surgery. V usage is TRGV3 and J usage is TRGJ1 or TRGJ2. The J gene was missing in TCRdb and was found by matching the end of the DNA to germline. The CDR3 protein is CATWGFDEKLF. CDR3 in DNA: TGTGCCACCTGGGGCTTTGATGAGAAACTCTTT.